What follows are 26 T cell receptor beta chains derived from one specimen sequenced in a study of human T cells and chemical hapten exposure. TCRdb reanalysed the 5' RACE reads using MiXCR and keeps one entry per CDR3 protein. The sample holds about 80,000 distinct CDR3 sequences, around a sixth seen once. Extraction yielded total RNA from whole blood (unfractionated). The receptors originated from a female donor in good health.

The chain combines TRBV27 with TRBJ1-5, with 11 bases identical to TRBD1. V lost 4 bases, J lost 5 bases, and 7 bases stayed unmatched. CDR3 length: 16 residues. Germline CDR1 is MNHEY and CDR2 is SMNVEV (reference sequence). For the CDR3, the DNA is TGTGCCAGCAGTTCATGGACAGGGGGCAAGTATCAGCCCCAGCATTTT. It yields the protein CASSSWTGGKYQPQHF.

The rearrangement uses TRBV5-8 and TRBJ1-5; D ambiguous. Germline CDR1 and CDR2: SGHTS and YDEGEE. The length of the CDR3 is 15 residues. V dropped 0 bases and J dropped 0 bases, with 7 bases sitting between them. The CDR3 protein is CASSLGASSNQPQHF. CDR3 coding DNA: TGTGCCAGCAGCTTGGGGGCCAGTAGCAATCAGCCCCAGCATTTT.

The chain joins TRBV7-2 to TRBJ2-2; D is perhaps TRBD1 (6 bases). Germline values: CDR1 SGHTA, CDR2 FQGNSA. With 3 bases removed from V and 6 bases from J, the gap between germline ends came to 11 bases. The CDR3 is 14 residues long. CDR3 nucleotide sequence: TGTGCCAGCAGCTTGACAGGAGTATCCGGGGAGCTGTTTTTT. It translates to CASSLTGVSGELFF.

This clonotype was observed at least ten times. V usage is TRBV5-4 and J usage is TRBJ1-5; TRBD1 is a possible D gene (5 bases). The germline V gene encodes CDR1 SGHNT and CDR2 YYREEE (reference sequence). V lost 0 bases to trimming and J lost 4 bases, with 5 bases between them. This CDR3 region has 13 residues. CDR3 region: CASSLGQNQPQHF. The CDR3 DNA reads as TGTGCCAGCAGCTTGGGACAGAATCAGCCCCAGCATTTT.

This chain links TRBV5-6 with TRBJ1-4; D uncertain. This CDR3 region has 16 residues. Germline CDR1 SGHDT, CDR2 YYEEEE. The V end lost 2 bases, the J end lost 4 bases, and 15 bases lay between the germline ends. CDR3 DNA: TGTGCCAGCAGCTTATACACGGGAAAATTTAATGAAAAACTGTTTTTT. It yields the protein CASSLYTGKFNEKLFF. The whole variable domain, remainder taken from reference TRBV5-6 and TRBJ1-4, is DAGVTQSPTHLIKTRGQQVTLRCSPKSGHDTVSWYQQALGQGPQFIFQYYEEEERQRGNFPDRFSGHQFPNYSSELNVNALLLGDSALYLCASSLYTGKFNEKLFFGSGTQLSVL.

This clonotype was counted ten times or more. The chain employs TRBV5-1 and TRBJ1-1, with D possibly TRBD1 on 6 matching bases. The V gene's germline CDR1 is SGHRS and CDR2 YFSETQ. The V gene lost 0 bases and the J gene lost 4 bases, with 7 bases spanning the gap. The CDR3 contains 13 residues. DNA for the CDR3: TGCGCCAGCAGCTTGGGAGGGGGCACTGAAGCTTTCTTT. This sequence encodes CASSLGGGTEAFF.

The chain employs TRBV3-1 and TRBJ1-1; TRBD1 agrees at 8 bases. J was trimmed by 11 bases and V by 1 base; bases with no gene match: 12. This CDR3 comprises 15 residues. Germline V CDR1 and CDR2: LGHDT, YNNKEL (reference sequence). This CDR3 reads CASSQVDRGERKAFF. CDR3 sequence (DNA): TGTGCCAGCAGCCAAGTTGACAGGGGAGAGAGGAAGGCTTTCTTT. Supplemented by reference TRBV3-1 and TRBJ1-1, the full variable domain reads DTAVSQTPKYLVTQMGNDKSIKCEQNLGHDTMYWYKQDSKKFLKIMFSYNNKELIINETVPNRFSPKSPDKAHLNLHINSLELGDSAVYFCASSQVDRGERKAFFGQGTRLTVV.

V is TRBV9 and J is TRBJ1-4; tentative D call: TRBD1 (5 bases). Trimming removed 0 bases at V and 8 bases at J, with 11 bases between. This CDR3 is built from 14 residues. Germline V lookup: CDR1 SGDLS, CDR2 YYNGEE. CDR3 region: CASSVGSGIEKLFF. The CDR3 region has the DNA TGTGCCAGCAGCGTAGGTTCAGGGATAGAAAAACTGTTTTTT.

This clonotype was counted many times. The chain joins TRBV7-9 to TRBJ1-5; D gene uncertain. The CDR3 loop spans 13 amino acids. Germline V gene data show CDR1 as SEHNR and CDR2 as FQNEAQ (reference sequence). V was cut by 1 base and J by 2 bases, with 3 bases left in between. The CDR3 spells CASSLDGNQPQHF. CDR3 coding DNA: TGTGCCAGCAGCTTAGACGGCAATCAGCCCCAGCATTTT.

This clonotype was seen ten or more times. The chain recombines TRBV5-6 with TRBJ1-2, with D maybe TRBD1 (5 bases). There are 16 residues in the CDR3. The V end lost 3 bases, the J end lost 4 bases, and 19 bases lay between the germline ends. CDR1 and CDR2 from the germline V gene are SGHDT and YYEEEE. The CDR3 nucleotides read TGTGCCAGCAGCTCCGGGGCGGGCCCGAAGAGCTATGGCTACACCTTC. Its protein is CASSSGAGPKSYGYTF.

The chain employs TRBV24-1 and TRBJ2-1, with 9 bases aligning to TRBD1. This CDR3 spans 17 amino acids. The germline gives CDR1 KGHDR, CDR2 SFDVKD. Trimming at V came to 4 bases and at J to 9 bases, leaving 15 bases not matched to a gene. CDR3 sequence: CATSDPQSGTGWGEQFF. The CDR3 coding sequence is TGTGCCACCAGTGACCCTCAATCCGGGACAGGGTGGGGTGAGCAGTTCTTC.

The chain is built from TRBV7-6 and TRBJ1-2; 10 nucleotides line up with TRBD1. Germline lookup yields CDR1 SGHVS and CDR2 FNYEAQ. With V trimmed by 3 bases and J by 9 bases, 7 bases remained unmatched. The CDR3 covers 14 residues. The CDR3 sequence is CASSFTTGGESYTF. The CDR3 DNA is TGTGCCAGCAGCTTCACGACAGGGGGCGAAAGCTACACCTTC. The whole variable domain, filled in from reference TRBV7-6 and TRBJ1-2, reads GAGVSQSPRYKVTKRGQDVALRCDPISGHVSLYWYRQALGQGPEFLTYFNYEAQQDKSGLPNDRFSAERPEGSISTLTIQRTEQRDSAMYRCASSFTTGGESYTFGSGTRLTVV.

This clonotype was recorded a few times. This chain joins TRBV6-5 and TRBJ1-1, with 7 bases that match TRBD1. The CDR3 sequence is 19 residues long. Trimming removed 3 bases from V and 1 base from J; junction bases left unmatched: 17. Germline V gene sequence: CDR1 MNHEY, CDR2 SVGAGI. Here the CDR3 DNA reads TGTGCCAGCAGTTATATGCGGTTTTTCGCAGGGACAGCGAACACTGAAGCTTTCTTT. This encodes CASSYMRFFAGTANTEAFF.

This chain joins TRBV27 and TRBJ2-2; D may be TRBD2 (6 bases). V lost 4 bases to trimming and J lost 0 bases, with 9 bases between them. The germline V gene encodes CDR1 MNHEY and CDR2 SMNVEV (reference sequence). The CDR3 is 15 amino acids. This CDR3 is CASSWAGTNTGELFF. The DNA of the CDR3 is TGTGCCAGCAGTTGGGCGGGGACGAACACCGGGGAGCTGTTTTTT.

As concerns this clonotype: This may be a read error: a much more frequent sequence differs by one nucleotide. The V gene is TRBV5-4, the J gene TRBJ2-3, with TRBD2 identical over 13 bases. Germline CDR1 reads SGHNT; CDR2 reads YYREEE (reference sequence). Trimming at V came to 2 bases and at J to 4 bases, leaving 4 bases not matched to a gene. The CDR3 has 16 amino acids. This CDR3 reads CASSLGLAGASDTQYF. The DNA for the CDR3 is TGTGCCAGCAGCTTAGGACTAGCGGGGGCCTCAGATACGCAGTATTTT.

The genes are TRBV5-4 and TRBJ2-3, with D unclear. The germline CDR1 and CDR2 sequences are SGHNT and YYREEE (reference sequence). The CDR3 length is 13 residues. Trimming pared 2 bases from V and 5 bases from J, leaving 9 bases between. The CDR3 region is CASSFQFQDTQYF. The CDR3 nucleotides are TGTGCCAGCAGCTTCCAGTTTCAAGATACGCAGTATTTT.

The J gene is TRBJ1-1, the V gene TRBV2, with D hard to call. CDR1 and CDR2 from the germline V gene are SNHLY and FYNNEI. The ends were cut back, 5 bases at V and 1 base at J, with 11 bases in the middle. The CDR3 has 14 amino acids. The CDR3 here is CASSLHSTNTEAFF. In DNA form, the CDR3 reads TGTGCCAGCAGTTTACATAGCACGAACACTGAAGCTTTCTTT.

This clonotype was observed a few times. This chain links TRBV12-3 or TRBV12-4 with TRBJ2-3, with no clear D. V was trimmed by 5 bases and J by 0 bases, leaving 9 bases between them. This CDR3 is built from 14 residues. As DNA, the CDR3 is TGTGCCAGCAGTCTGACGGACAGCACAGATACGCAGTATTTT. Its protein is CASSLTDSTDTQYF.

The sample holds a few counts of this clonotype. The chain uses TRBV2 and TRBJ2-1, with 12 bases that match TRBD2. V was clipped by 6 bases and J by 5 bases; unmatched bases: 8. CDR3 length: 16 amino acids. Per germline, CDR1 SNHLY and CDR2 FYNNEI. The CDR3 spells CASRVRLAGEHNEQFF. As DNA, the CDR3 is TGTGCCAGCAGGGTCAGACTAGCGGGGGAACACAATGAGCAGTTCTTC.

This clonotype was detected a few times. The chain joins TRBV6-2 or TRBV6-3 to TRBJ2-5; 7 bases align to TRBD2. Unmatched junction bases numbered 14, after V lost 2 bases and J lost 2 bases. This CDR3 has 18 residues. Germline CDR1 MNHEY, CDR2 SVGEGT. This CDR3 is CASSYVWPAGEQQETQYF. CDR3 nucleotide sequence: TGTGCCAGCAGTTACGTTTGGCCGGCGGGGGAGCAACAAGAGACCCAGTACTTC.

This clonotype has only a few counts. The chain carries TRBV7-2 and TRBJ2-3, with a tentative D call TRBD1 (6 bases). V dropped 5 bases and J dropped 2 bases, with 14 bases sitting between them. CDR1 is SGHTA and CDR2 is FQGNSA in the germline V gene. The CDR3 consists of 15 residues. CDR3 in amino acids: CASSPRTALTDTQYF. Written as DNA, the CDR3 is TGTGCCAGCAGCCCGCGGACAGCTCTCACAGATACGCAGTATTTT.

The chain employs TRBV5-4 and TRBJ1-1; D may be TRBD1 (6 bases). CDR1 and CDR2 (germline): SGHNT, YYREEE (reference sequence). This CDR3 contains 13 residues. Trimming stripped 3 bases from V and 8 bases from J, with 14 bases between. The CDR3 protein is CASSSEGGYEAFF. In DNA, the CDR3 is TGTGCCAGCAGCTCCGAGGGGGGCTACGAAGCTTTCTTT.

This clonotype was picked up a small number of times. The genes are TRBV6-2 or TRBV6-3 and TRBJ2-3, with 12 bases lining up with TRBD2. Germline V CDR1 and CDR2: MNHEY, SVGEGT. With 5 bases clipped from V and 2 bases from J, the junction kept 2 bases outside the gene matches. The CDR3 totals 15 residues. DNA for the CDR3: TGTGCCAGCAGTCCTAGCGGGGGGGCCACAGATACGCAGTATTTT. This sequence encodes CASSPSGGATDTQYF.

The chain has TRBV18 and TRBJ2-7, with unresolved D. V was cut by 3 bases and J by 5 bases, with 11 bases left in between. The germline gives CDR1 KGHSH, CDR2 LQKENI. The CDR3 is 13 residues long. The CDR3 here is CASSPRAVDEQYF. As DNA, the CDR3 is TGTGCCAGCTCACCCCGGGCAGTCGACGAGCAGTACTTC.

This clonotype was observed a few times. This chain joins TRBV18 and TRBJ2-3; 14 bases are a match to TRBD2. CDR3 length equals 17 residues. With 3 bases clipped from V and 5 bases from J, the junction kept 7 bases outside the gene matches. Germline CDR1 reads KGHSH; CDR2 reads LQKENI. The CDR3 reads CASSPTGTSGSIDTQYF. The CDR3 bases are TGTGCCAGCTCACCGACCGGGACTAGCGGGAGTATAGATACGCAGTATTTT.

This clonotype has a handful of counts. The genes are TRBV2 and TRBJ2-7; D unclear. The germline V and J ends were trimmed by 8 bases and 0 bases, with 11 bases remaining between them. Germline lookup yields CDR1 SNHLY and CDR2 FYNNEI. The CDR3 length is 13 residues. CDR3 DNA sequence: TGTGCCAGCGGATCGGCAGTCTCCTACGAGCAGTACTTC. Its translation is CASGSAVSYEQYF.